The sequence of this T cell receptor (beta chain) was determined in a study of blood T cell repertoires in COVID-19. Across the whole study: The cDNA or gDNA used as material had been derived from T cells, B-cell-depleted T cells, or PBMCs.

V was pared by 3 bases and J by 7 bases, with 6 bases of the junction left unmatched. The CDR3 has 15 amino acids. The germline V gene has CDR1 LNHDA and CDR2 SQIVND (reference sequence). This clone was recorded once. Original data processing: From reference gene primer amplification, estimates of nucleated cell counts were derived. Produced via immunoSEQ multiplex PCR; TCRdb's table is partial and in-frame only. V and J calls plus clone size are reproduced from that table; the DNA served to infer D and trimming. The sample contains under 200,000 clones, roughly four fifths of which appear only once. The sequence came from a woman in her 30s with acute or convalescent COVID-19. This chain uses TRBV19 with TRBJ1-5, with TRBD1 matching over 10 bases. Sequencing was performed on peripheral blood. Here the CDR3 DNA reads TGTGCCAGTAGTATTCGGACAGGGGGGAACCAGCCCCAGCATTTT. Residues: CASSIRTGGNQPQHF.